This record concerns one TCR beta chain sequence. Its antigen specificity is not known. Base qualities were left out, and no much larger clone turns up one base away. These data come from a study of cytotoxic CD8 clonotypes in ibrutinib-treated CLL (dated by TCRdb to the early 2020s). The study in broad terms: The cohort was composed of around twelve relapsed/refractory and about 15 treatment-naive patients; IGHV unmutated status was identified in approximately 17 patients. Patients were still on ibrutinib when every remission and progressive disease sample was collected. The response samples were drawn at a median of roughly twelve months into treatment, with a range of about 6 to 40 months. On average, each sample had some 250,000 productive templates and tens of thousands of productive rearrangements. Partial responses were observed in about 25 patients and complete responses in 2; after a median follow-up of roughly 62 months, remission was maintained in approximately 14 patients and progression was observed in approximately twelve. Cryopreserved peripheral blood mononuclear cells were obtained before treatment, at response, and at either sustained remission or disease progression. Longitudinal samples were obtainable from about 30% of the roughly 90 participants in the trial. General conclusions and limits of the study: Lymph node repertoires were not examined, and the timing of sampling was not matched between patients in sustained remission and those whose disease progressed. Clonality rose at ibrutinib response, remained stable during sustained remission, and dropped back toward baseline at progression. Public clonotypes were found to be uncommon and were observed to contract or remain stable during treatment; the increase in clonality was shown to reflect expansion of private clonotypes at ibrutinib response. Baseline clonality was found to be higher than that of age-matched healthy donors and was strongly correlated with circulating CD8+ T-cell counts.

V is reduced by 6 bases and J by 3 bases, leaving a spacing of 12 bases between them. Taken from the germline V gene, the CDR1 and CDR2 loops are KGHSH and LQKENI. The CDR3 holds 13 amino acids from the cysteine to the phenylalanine. Only the CDR3 region is kept as DNA, spanning 39 bases read in frame from base 1. What this sample's time point label stands for: progressive disease on ibrutinib. For TCR beta library preparation, roughly 2 micrograms of genomic DNA were extracted from the cryopreserved PBMCs. Longitudinal blood samples from CLL patients receiving ibrutinib monotherapy were subjected to high-throughput TCR beta sequencing. The patients took part in an open-label, single-center phase 2 trial of ibrutinib monotherapy. The goal of deep resolution MiSeq sequencing was a depth between 1 in 1 million and 1 in 200,000 T cells, and coverage averaged 10x per clonotype. The immunoSEQ hsTCRB Kit was used to generate the TCR beta libraries. As for how the authors treated the data: ImmunoSEQ Data Assistant and ImmunoSEQ Analyzer were used for data analysis, and V, D and J genes were assigned according to IMGT definitions. Clonality, which ranges from 0 to 1, was calculated by subtracting the normalized Shannon entropy of productive rearrangement frequencies from one. Only overrepresented clonotypes making up at least 0.05% of the repertoire of each patient were included in the public clonotype analysis. Approximately 13 age-matched healthy donor repertoires from immuneACCESS served as clonality controls. Held by TCRdb, this immuneACCESS table contains in-frame sequences only and omits some clones. Under half of the omission traces to an unresolved V gene where checked; the cause of the rest is unknown. The D gene and trimming were derived from the DNA, and the V and J assignments and clone size from that table. The table for this sample lists 160,000 or so clones; roughly 90% of them were counted only once. The top ten hold approximately 3% of the sample.

The receptor was isolated from a human donor with chronic lymphocytic leukemia. This sequence uses TRBV18 and TRBJ2-7, with a tentative D call of TRBD1 or TRBD2, each matching 5 bases. The sample consisted of PBMCs, taken at disease progression, from a patient treated with ibrutinib. The CDR3 in this case is CASSSRDDYEQYF. The DNA reads TGTGCCAGCTCTTCCCGGGACGACTACGAGCAGTACTTC.